The subject of this entry is one T cell receptor (beta chain). No antigen is known for it. A junction end diverges from the germline sequence, so it may reflect a read error. The data derive from a study of cytomegalovirus exposure and HLA in healthy donors. General study findings and limits: A few CMV-associated chains were confirmed in vitro to be specific for CMV antigens. Donors were assumed by presence/absence analyses to have roughly uniform sequencing depth.

Amplification used 60 Vbeta primers and 13 Jbeta primers. Sequenced by immunoSEQ multiplex PCR; TCRdb stores in-frame clones only, minus some. The table records 130,000 to 150,000 clones, roughly 78% of them present only once. CDR3 size: 14 residues. Per germline, CDR1 ENHRY and CDR2 SYGVKD. Sequencing was performed on PBMCs. The chain recombines TRBV10-3 with TRBJ1-2; 7 positions match TRBD1. The sequence came from a female donor in good health and CMV-seronegative. CDR3 residues: CAISGDREDRGYPF. The CDR3 DNA reads TGTGCCATCAGTGGAGACAGGGAGGATCGAGGCTACCCCTTC.